The source of this TCR beta chain is a study of blood T cell repertoires in COVID-19. As processed by the authors: Amplified reference gene primers provided the basis for estimating nucleated cell counts. Profiled with immunoSEQ multiplex PCR; TCRdb holds only in-frame clones, not every one. V, J and clone size are those of that table, while D and trimming were read from the DNA. The data show about 490,000 clones, around 85% seen once. V was trimmed by 0 bases and J by 1 base, leaving 10 bases between them. From germline, CDR1 is SGHRS and CDR2 YFSETQ. This CDR3 has 15 amino acids. The chain carries TRBV5-1 and TRBJ1-1; possibly TRBD1 for D (6 bases). The sample comprised peripheral blood. This clonotype was sampled from a human donor in a cohort sampled during active COVID-19. CDR3 sequence (DNA): TGCGCCAGCAGCTTGGGAAGGGGGAGGAACACTGAAGCTTTCTTT. This gives the protein CASSLGRGRNTEAFF.